The present entry profiles one T cell receptor beta chain with its context. The record originates from a study of control samples from healthy donors and cancer patients. The CDR3 has 14 amino acids. Trimming removed 4 bases at V and 0 bases at J, with 10 bases between. Looked up from germline, CDR1 is MGHRA and CDR2 is YSYEKL. The table came from immunoSEQ multiplex PCR; TCRdb's copy has only in-frame clones and leaves some out. The sample has just over 80,000 clones, 89% seen once. The sequence was obtained from a man aged 50 or older in good health. Sequencing input: blood. The rearrangement links TRBV4-1 to TRBJ2-7; no firm D call. In nucleotides, the CDR3 is TGCGCCAGCAGCCGACTTCTAAGCTCCTACGAGCAGTACTTC. Its translation: CASSRLLSSYEQYF.